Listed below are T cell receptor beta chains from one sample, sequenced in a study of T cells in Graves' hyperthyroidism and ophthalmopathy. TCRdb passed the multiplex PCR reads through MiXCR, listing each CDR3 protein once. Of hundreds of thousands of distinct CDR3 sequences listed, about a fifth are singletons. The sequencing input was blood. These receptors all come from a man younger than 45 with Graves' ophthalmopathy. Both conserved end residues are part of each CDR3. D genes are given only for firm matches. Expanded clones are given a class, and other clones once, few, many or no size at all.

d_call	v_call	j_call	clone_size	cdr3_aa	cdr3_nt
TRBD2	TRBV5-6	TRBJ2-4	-	CASSRLAGGPGAKNIQYF	TGTGCCAGCAGCCGACTAGCGGGAGGGCCGGGAGCCAAAAACATCCAGTACTTC
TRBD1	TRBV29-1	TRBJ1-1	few	CSAWTGEATEAFF	TGCAGCGCCTGGACAGGGGAGGCCACTGAAGCTTTCTTT
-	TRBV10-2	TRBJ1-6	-	CASSEGTKASGYNSPLHF	TGCGCCAGCAGTGAGGGGACAAAAGCGAGTGGGTATAATTCACCCCTCCACTTT
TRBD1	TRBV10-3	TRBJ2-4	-	CAISEKGANIQYF	TGTGCCATCAGTGAGAAGGGGGCGAACATTCAGTACTTC
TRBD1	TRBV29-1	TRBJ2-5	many	CSVATGGGETQYF	TGCAGCGTTGCGACAGGGGGTGGAGAGACCCAGTACTTC
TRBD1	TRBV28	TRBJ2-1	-	CASSLWGGTGPNNEQFF	TGTGCCAGCAGTTTATGGGGGGGGACAGGGCCGAACAATGAGCAGTTCTTC
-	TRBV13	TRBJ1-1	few	CASSALPLLDGTEAFF	TGTGCCAGCAGCGCCCTTCCTCTACTTGACGGGACTGAAGCTTTCTTT
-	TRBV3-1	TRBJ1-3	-	CASSQSDPGNTIYF	TGTGCCAGCAGCCAAAGCGATCCTGGAAACACCATATATTTT
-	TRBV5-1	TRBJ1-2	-	CASSPQVRGAGYGYTF	TGCGCCAGCAGCCCGCAAGTGAGGGGGGCGGGCTATGGCTACACCTTC
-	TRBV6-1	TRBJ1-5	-	CASSDLAIYGNQPQHF	TGTGCCAGCAGTGATCTGGCGATATATGGCAATCAGCCCCAGCATTTT
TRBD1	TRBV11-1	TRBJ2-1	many	CASSLAQGGLYNEQFF	TGTGCCAGCAGCTTAGCGCAAGGGGGCCTCTACAATGAGCAGTTCTTC
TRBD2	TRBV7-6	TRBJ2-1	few	CASSPGTSGGPYNEQFF	TGTGCCAGCAGCCCAGGGACTAGCGGGGGCCCCTACAATGAGCAGTTCTTC
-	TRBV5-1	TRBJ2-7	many	CASSLGGSGTYEQYF	TGCGCCAGCAGCTTGGGCGGTAGCGGAACCTACGAGCAGTACTTC
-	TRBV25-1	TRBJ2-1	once	CASSDLPGTFSEQFF	TGTGCCAGCAGTGATCTGCCGGGGACGTTCAGTGAGCAGTTCTTC
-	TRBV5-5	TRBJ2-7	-	CASSLTVGISYEQYF	TGTGCCAGCAGCTTGACGGTGGGGATCTCCTACGAGCAGTACTTC
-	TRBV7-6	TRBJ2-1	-	CASSSLSGLNNNEQFF	TGTGCCAGCAGCTCCCTTAGCGGCTTAAACAATAATGAGCAGTTCTTC
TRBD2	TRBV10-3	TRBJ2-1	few	CAISGAGGSAYNEQFF	TGTGCCATCAGCGGTGCCGGGGGGTCCGCCTACAATGAGCAGTTCTTC
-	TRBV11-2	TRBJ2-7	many	CASSLFTDVLEQYF	TGTGCCAGCAGCTTATTTACAGATGTCCTGGAGCAGTACTTC
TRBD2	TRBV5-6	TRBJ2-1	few	CASSPGTSALYEQFF	TGTGCCAGCAGCCCAGGGACTAGCGCCTTATACGAGCAGTTCTTC
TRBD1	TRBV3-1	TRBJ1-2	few	CASSQVIGTAGTF	TGTGCCAGCAGCCAAGTTATCGGGACAGCTGGTACCTTC
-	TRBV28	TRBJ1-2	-	CASSPSAVGYTF	TGTGCCAGCAGTCCCTCGGCAGTTGGCTACACCTTC
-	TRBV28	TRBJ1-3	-	CASMGGLSGNTIYF	TGTGCCAGCATGGGGGGGCTGTCTGGAAACACCATATATTTT
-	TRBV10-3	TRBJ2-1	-	CAISERDRTSDEQFF	TGTGCCATCAGTGAGAGAGACAGGACCTCGGATGAGCAGTTCTTC
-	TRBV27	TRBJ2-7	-	CASSFRGPPSSYEQYF	TGTGCCAGCAGTTTCCGAGGACCACCGAGCTCCTACGAGCAGTACTTC
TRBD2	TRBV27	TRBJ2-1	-	CASSFGAGGREQFF	TGTGCCAGCAGTTTCGGGGCGGGAGGGCGCGAGCAGTTCTTC
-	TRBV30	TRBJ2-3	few	CAWSVRNGPSTDTQYF	TGTGCCTGGAGTGTACGTAACGGTCCATCCACAGATACGCAGTATTTT
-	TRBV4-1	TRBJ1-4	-	CASSQGGTARYEKLFF	TGCGCCAGCAGCCAGGGAGGGACGGCTAGATATGAAAAACTGTTTTTT
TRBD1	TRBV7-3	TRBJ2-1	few	CASSTGTGVNEQFF	TGTGCCAGCAGCACCGGGACAGGGGTAAATGAGCAGTTCTTC
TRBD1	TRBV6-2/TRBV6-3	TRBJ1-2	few	CASSSSDRPYGYTF	TGTGCCAGCAGTTCGTCGGACAGGCCCTATGGCTACACCTTC
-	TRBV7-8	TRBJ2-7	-	CASSTGSRYEQYF	TGTGCCAGCAGCACGGGATCCCGCTACGAGCAGTACTTC
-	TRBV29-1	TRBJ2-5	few	CSVLGALKETQYF	TGCAGCGTCCTGGGGGCCCTGAAAGAGACCCAGTACTTC
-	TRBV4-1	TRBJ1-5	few	CASSQDRAGSQPQHF	TGCGCCAGCAGCCAAGATCGGGCAGGGTCACAGCCCCAGCATTTT
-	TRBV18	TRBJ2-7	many	CASSPTSSAYEQYF	TGTGCCAGCTCACCTACCTCTAGCGCCTACGAGCAGTACTTC
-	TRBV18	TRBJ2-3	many	CASSPPGSDTQYF	TGTGCCAGCTCACCTCCCGGTTCAGATACGCAGTATTTT
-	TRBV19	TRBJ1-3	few	CASSMREPGNTIYF	TGTGCCAGTAGTATGAGGGAACCTGGAAACACCATATATTTT
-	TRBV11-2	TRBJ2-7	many	CASSLFGSRDFSYEQYF	TGTGCCAGCAGCTTATTTGGGAGCCGGGACTTCTCCTACGAGCAGTACTTC
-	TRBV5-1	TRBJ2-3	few	CASSLARVGDTQYF	TGCGCCAGCAGCTTGGCCAGGGTGGGAGATACGCAGTATTTT
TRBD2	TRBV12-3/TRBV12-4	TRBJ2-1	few	CASSKKLGTSGRGGEHEQFF	TGTGCCAGCAGTAAAAAACTCGGGACTAGCGGGAGAGGGGGGGAGCATGAGCAGTTCTTC
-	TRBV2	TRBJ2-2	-	CASSEFGAGELFF	TGTGCCAGCAGTGAATTCGGGGCCGGGGAGCTGTTTTTT
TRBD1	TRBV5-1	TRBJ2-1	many	CASSLGTGGSYNEQFF	TGCGCCAGCAGCTTGGGGACAGGGGGCTCCTACAATGAGCAGTTCTTC
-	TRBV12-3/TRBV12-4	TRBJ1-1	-	CASSLEGSGSYTEAFF	TGTGCCAGCAGTCTAGAGGGGTCAGGGAGTTACACTGAAGCTTTCTTT
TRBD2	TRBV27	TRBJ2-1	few	CANSLLAGGYEQFF	TGTGCCAACAGTCTACTAGCGGGAGGCTATGAGCAGTTCTTC
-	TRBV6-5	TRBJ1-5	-	CASSYGQINQPQHF	TGTGCCAGCAGTTACGGACAGATTAATCAGCCCCAGCATTTT
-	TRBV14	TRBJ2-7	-	CASSQTATSYEQYF	TGTGCCAGCAGCCAAACAGCGACCTCCTACGAGCAGTACTTC
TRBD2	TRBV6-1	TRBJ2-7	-	CASAAQGGLREQYF	TGTGCCAGCGCAGCGCAGGGAGGGTTGCGAGAGCAGTACTTC
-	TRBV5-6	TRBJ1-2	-	CASRYQVTPNSGYTF	TGTGCCAGCCGGTACCAGGTCACCCCGAACTCTGGCTACACCTTC
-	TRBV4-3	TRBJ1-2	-	CASSQTGDGHYGYTF	TGCGCCAGCAGCCAAACAGGAGACGGGCACTATGGCTACACCTTC
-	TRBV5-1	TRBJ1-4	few	CASSPIQGPEKLFF	TGCGCCAGCAGCCCTATACAGGGACCTGAAAAACTGTTTTTT